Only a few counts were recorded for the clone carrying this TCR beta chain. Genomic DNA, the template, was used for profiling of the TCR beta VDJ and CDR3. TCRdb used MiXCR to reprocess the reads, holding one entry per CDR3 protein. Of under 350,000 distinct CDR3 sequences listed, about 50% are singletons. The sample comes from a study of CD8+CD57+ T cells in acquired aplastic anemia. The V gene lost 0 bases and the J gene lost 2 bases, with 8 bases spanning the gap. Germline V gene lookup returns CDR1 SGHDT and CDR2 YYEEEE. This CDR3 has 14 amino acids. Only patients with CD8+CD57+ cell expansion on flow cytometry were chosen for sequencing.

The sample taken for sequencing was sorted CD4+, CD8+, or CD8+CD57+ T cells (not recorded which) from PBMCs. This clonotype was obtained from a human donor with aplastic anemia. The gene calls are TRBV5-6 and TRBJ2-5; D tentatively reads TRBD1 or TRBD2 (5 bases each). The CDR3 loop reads CASSLAGAQETQYF. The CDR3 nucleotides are TGTGCCAGCAGCTTGGCCGGGGCTCAAGAGACCCAGTACTTC.